A selection of T cell receptor beta chains follows, all from one sample in a study of cytomegalovirus exposure and HLA in healthy donors. The repertoire was sequenced with immunoSEQ multiplex PCR; TCRdb's copy has only in-frame clones and lacks some. This sample has 100,000 to 150,000 clones, with approximately 92% found just once. The sample was PBMCs. Receptor source: a woman under 30 in good health and CMV-seronegative. Each CDR3 is given with its conserved first and last residue. The D gene is left open where the match is weak. Only some rows state a clone size, as once, few, many or a class for expanded clones.

D: .
V: TRBV19
size: .
J: TRBJ1-1
DNA: TGTGCCAGTAGTATAGGGGGGCAGCGGATGAACACTGAAGCTTTCTTT
CDR3: CASSIGGQRMNTEAFF

D: .
V: TRBV9
size: .
J: TRBJ2-7
DNA: TGTGCCAGCAGCTGGGGCCCGGAGATCTACGAGCAGTACTTC
CDR3: CASSWGPEIYEQYF

D: TRBD1
V: TRBV4-1
size: .
J: TRBJ1-1
DNA: TGCGCCAGCAGCCAAGATCGGGACAGGGGGGGTACTGAAGCTTTCTTT
CDR3: CASSQDRDRGGTEAFF

D: .
V: TRBV4-1
size: .
J: TRBJ2-3
DNA: TGCGCCAGCAGCCAAGGGTCGGGTAGTGCAGATACGCAGTATTTT
CDR3: CASSQGSGSADTQYF

D: .
V: TRBV5-5
size: .
J: TRBJ1-1
DNA: TGTGCCAGCAGCTATGTCGCTGAAGCTTTCTTT
CDR3: CASSYVAEAFF

D: .
V: TRBV7-9
size: .
J: TRBJ2-7
DNA: TGTGCCAGCAGCCCGCGGACAGCGTACGAGCAGTACTTC
CDR3: CASSPRTAYEQYF

D: .
V: TRBV19
size: .
J: TRBJ1-2
DNA: TGTGCCAGTAGTATTTATGCAGGGGCTGGCTACACCTTC
CDR3: CASSIYAGAGYTF

D: TRBD1
V: TRBV7-9
size: .
J: TRBJ1-4
DNA: TGTGCCAGCAGCTTGGGACAGGGTATTGGGGAAAAACTGTTTTTT
CDR3: CASSLGQGIGEKLFF

D: TRBD2
V: TRBV2
size: once
J: TRBJ2-1
DNA: TGTGCCAGCAGTGCCCAAGGGACTAGCGCGTCCCTAAGGACAAAAAGCTCCTACAATGAGCAGTTCTTC
CDR3: CASSAQGTSASLRTKSSYNEQFF

D: .
V: TRBV19
size: .
J: TRBJ1-1
DNA: TGTGCCAGTAGGTGGAGACCCTCGAGGGACACTGAAGCTTTCTTT
CDR3: CASRWRPSRDTEAFF

D: .
V: TRBV10-3
size: .
J: TRBJ1-2
DNA: TGTGCCATCAAAAATGTCGCCATCGGGGGCTACACCTTC
CDR3: CAIKNVAIGGYTF

D: TRBD1
V: TRBV11-2
size: .
J: TRBJ2-7
DNA: TGTGCCAGCAGCTCCCGAGGGGGGACAGGGGGCGTCGAGCAGTACTTC
CDR3: CASSSRGGTGGVEQYF

D: TRBD1
V: TRBV10-3
size: .
J: TRBJ2-7
DNA: TGTGCCATCAGTGTCGGGACAGGGACCTACGAGCAGTACTTC
CDR3: CAISVGTGTYEQYF

D: .
V: TRBV5-1
size: .
J: TRBJ2-6
DNA: TGCGCCAGCAGCTTTGCGGGCCGCTCTGGGGCCAACGTCCTGACTTTC
CDR3: CASSFAGRSGANVLTF

D: TRBD1
V: TRBV2
size: .
J: TRBJ1-1
DNA: TGTGCCAGCACCCCAGGGGGTAGAGCTTTCTTT
CDR3: CASTPGGRAFF

D: TRBD1
V: TRBV7-9
size: .
J: TRBJ1-2
DNA: TGTGCCAGCAGCTACGGGACAGGGGAGGGGTATGGCTACACCTTC
CDR3: CASSYGTGEGYGYTF

D: TRBD1
V: TRBV4-2
size: .
J: TRBJ1-1
DNA: TGTGCCAGCAGAGGACAGGGGCCCATCGGATACACTGAAGCTTTCTTT
CDR3: CASRGQGPIGYTEAFF

D: TRBD1
V: TRBV18
size: .
J: TRBJ1-1
DNA: TGTGCCAGCTCACCTCAGGGGGTCGTCATGAACACTGAAGCTTTCTTT
CDR3: CASSPQGVVMNTEAFF

D: TRBD1
V: TRBV2
size: .
J: TRBJ1-4
DNA: TGTGCCAGCAGTGAAACAGGGGGAGGCGAAAAACTGTTTTTT
CDR3: CASSETGGGEKLFF

D: .
V: TRBV7-8
size: .
J: TRBJ1-3
DNA: TGTGCCAGCAATACCGGGGGGGGCAGGGAGGCTGGAAACACCATATATTTT
CDR3: CASNTGGGREAGNTIYF

D: .
V: TRBV5-1
size: .
J: TRBJ2-5
DNA: TGCGCCAGCAGCTTGGATCCAGCCGAGGTAGAGACCCAGTACTTC
CDR3: CASSLDPAEVETQYF

D: .
V: TRBV21-1
size: .
J: TRBJ1-5
DNA: TGTGCCAGCTTAGCAAAAGGTAGCAGGGGCAATCAGCCCCAGCATTTT
CDR3: CASLAKGSRGNQPQHF

D: TRBD1
V: TRBV2
size: .
J: TRBJ1-1
DNA: TGTGCCAGCATACAGGGGTGGGCTGGGACTGAAGCTTTCTTT
CDR3: CASIQGWAGTEAFF

D: .
V: TRBV28
size: .
J: TRBJ1-5
DNA: TGTGCCAGCAGACAGGTCAGCCTAAATCAGCCCCAGCATTTT
CDR3: CASRQVSLNQPQHF

D: TRBD2
V: TRBV4-2
size: .
J: TRBJ2-2
DNA: TGTGCCAGCAGCCAGAGGGCCAGTAGCCTAGCGGGGGGCCGGGTCTACGGCACCGGGGAGCTGTTTTTT
CDR3: CASSQRASSLAGGRVYGTGELFF

D: .
V: TRBV4-1
size: .
J: TRBJ1-2
DNA: TGCGCCAGCAGCCAAGAGTATTTCGGGGGAGCCCATGGCTACACCTTC
CDR3: CASSQEYFGGAHGYTF

D: TRBD1
V: TRBV7-9
size: .
J: TRBJ2-7
DNA: TGTGCCAGCAGCAACATACAGGGGGCAGTATACGAGCAGTACTTC
CDR3: CASSNIQGAVYEQYF

D: .
V: TRBV15
size: .
J: TRBJ1-4
DNA: TGTGCCACCAGCAGAGGTGGTGGGGCAGCAACTAATGAAAAACTGTTTTTT
CDR3: CATSRGGGAATNEKLFF